This entry lists 32 T cell receptor beta chains sequenced from one sample in a study of blood T cell repertoires in COVID-19 (dated by TCRdb to 2020 to 2022). Receptor libraries were prepared by the immunoSEQ multiplex PCR assay. Held by TCRdb, this immuneACCESS table contains in-frame sequences only and omits some clones. Under half of the omission traces to an unresolved V gene where checked; the cause of the rest is unknown. Within this sample are about 190,000 clones, with 60% to 80% of them counted one time only. Of the sample, 17% falls within the top ten clones. Input material: PBMCs or T cells enriched from blood (not recorded which). The origin of the receptors is a woman in her forties or fifties who had recovered from COVID-19.

The J gene is TRBJ1-5, the V gene TRBV2; 9 nucleotides match TRBD1. V lost 11 bases and J lost 5; bases outside the gene matches: 13. Germline V gene sequence: CDR1 SNHLY, CDR2 FYNNEI. This CDR3 region has 15 residues. In nucleotides, the CDR3 is TGTGCCTCCCAGCCGGCCGGGACAGGGTATCAGCCCCAGCATTTT. It translates to CASQPAGTGYQPQHF.

The chain uses TRBV5-4 and TRBJ2-1, with 9 bases lining up with TRBD1. The CDR3 loop spans 17 amino acids. The ends lost 4 bases at V and 0 bases at J; junction bases unmatched: 8. CDR1 SGHNT and CDR2 YYREEE come from the germline V gene (reference sequence). DNA of the CDR3: TGTGCCAGCAGCCTTGGACAGGGGATAGGCTCCTACAATGAGCAGTTCTTC. Amino acid sequence: CASSLGQGIGSYNEQFF.

This chain links TRBV5-1 with TRBJ1-3, with TRBD1 as a possible D gene (5 bases). Germline V gene lookup returns CDR1 SGHRS and CDR2 YFSETQ. This CDR3 has 15 amino acids. V gave up 7 bases and J gave up 0 bases, with 14 bases separating them. CDR3 loop: CASSMGQSSGNTIYF. CDR3 DNA sequence: TGCGCCAGCTCCATGGGGCAGAGCTCTGGAAACACCATATATTTT.

The gene calls are TRBV11-2 and TRBJ2-1; TRBD2 agrees at 10 bases. The V segment lost 1 base and the J segment 5 bases; nucleotides outside the gene matches: 2. The V gene's germline CDR1 is SGHAT and CDR2 FQNNGV. This CDR3 comprises 15 residues. CDR3 in DNA: TGTGCCAGCAGCTTAGGGACTAGCGGCAACAATGAGCAGTTCTTC. Translating gives CASSLGTSGNNEQFF.

Here the CDR3 DNA reads TGTGCCATCAGCCGGACTGCGGGCACTGAAGCTTTCTTT. Translated, it gives CAISRTAGTEAFF. This rearrangement joins TRBV10-3 to TRBJ1-1; D unclear. CDR3 length equals 13 residues. Trimming left V 6 bases short and J 4 bases short, with 12 bases between. Germline assignment: CDR1 ENHRY and CDR2 SYGVKD.

The V and J genes are TRBV18 and TRBJ2-7; 13 nucleotides line up with TRBD2. Germline V gene lookup returns CDR1 KGHSH and CDR2 LQKENI. The CDR3 runs to 16 residues. V lost 0 bases to trimming and J lost 7 bases; unmatched junction nucleotides: 6. The CDR3 sequence is CASSPPNRLAGGEQYF. CDR3 nucleotides: TGTGCCAGCTCACCACCGAACAGACTAGCGGGAGGAGAGCAGTACTTC.

The chain uses TRBV5-8 and TRBJ1-1; the D gene is possibly TRBD1 (6 bases). The CDR3 runs 13 residues. Germline-derived CDR1 and CDR2 are SGHTS and YDEGEE. V was cut by 4 bases and J by 4 bases, with 11 bases left in between. This CDR3 is CASSLTGFTEAFF. DNA of the CDR3: TGTGCCAGCAGCCTGACAGGTTTCACTGAAGCTTTCTTT.

This chain uses TRBV28 with TRBJ2-3; no clear D. The CDR3 is 13 amino acids. V was pared by 1 base and J by 5 bases, with 7 bases between. Germline-derived CDR1 and CDR2 are MDHEN and SYDVKM. In nucleotides, the CDR3 is TGTGCCAGCAGTTTATACTTAGAAGATACGCAGTATTTT. Translation: CASSLYLEDTQYF. Complete variable domain (other parts from reference TRBV28 and TRBJ2-3): DVKVTQSSRYLVKRTGEKVFLECVQDMDHENMFWYRQDPGLGLRLIYFSYDVKMKEKGDIPEGYSVSREKKERFSLILESASTNQTSMYLCASSLYLEDTQYFGPGTRLTVL.

The V call is TRBV28, the J call TRBJ1-1; TRBD1 might be the D (5 bases). The V end was cut by 2 bases, the J end by 7 bases, with 11 bases between. The V gene's germline CDR1 is MDHEN and CDR2 SYDVKM. This CDR3 comprises 13 residues. CDR3 sequence reads: CASSLPTEVEAFF. The DNA for the CDR3 is TGTGCCAGCAGTTTACCGACAGAAGTTGAAGCTTTCTTT.

This rearrangement joins TRBV6-5 to TRBJ2-7; possible D gene TRBD2, 6 bases. The CDR3 consists of 13 residues. V was pared by 6 bases and J by 2 bases, with 11 bases between. Germline V gene lookup returns CDR1 MNHEY and CDR2 SVGAGI. Here the CDR3 reads CASSGSGAYEQYF. CDR3 DNA: TGTGCCAGCAGCGGGAGTGGGGCCTACGAGCAGTACTTC.

The chain has TRBV7-2 and TRBJ2-7, with 10 bases lining up with TRBD2. CDR3 size: 17 residues. V shed 7 bases, J shed 2 bases, and the junction held 14 bases outside the gene matches. The V gene's germline CDR1 is SGHTA and CDR2 FQGNSA. The CDR3 nucleotides are TGTGCCAGCACCCGTGGGATAGCGGGAGGTTCCCCCTACGAGCAGTACTTC. Translation gives CASTRGIAGGSPYEQYF.

This clone was seen at least ten times. The chain recombines TRBV2 with TRBJ2-1, with TRBD2 matching over 7 bases. J gave up 2 bases and V 7 bases, and 8 bases lay outside the gene matches. The CDR3 is 15 amino acids. CDR1 is SNHLY and CDR2 is FYNNEI in the germline V gene. CDR3 DNA sequence: TGTGCCAGCACCGAAGGCGGGAGAACCTACAATGAGCAGTTCTTC. It codes for CASTEGGRTYNEQFF.

V usage is TRBV30 and J usage is TRBJ2-7; the D gene is possibly TRBD1 (5 bases). Trimming pared 2 bases from V and 2 bases from J, leaving 16 bases between. The CDR3 totals 15 residues. Per germline, CDR1 GTSNPN and CDR2 SVGIG (reference sequence). Here the CDR3 reads CAWSFQGNPTYEQYF. In DNA form, the CDR3 reads TGTGCCTGGAGTTTTCAGGGTAATCCTACCTACGAGCAGTACTTC.

The CDR3 region is CASSQDSGRGLGNQPQHF. The CDR3, as DNA: TGCGCCAGCAGCCAAGATTCTGGCAGGGGGCTGGGCAATCAGCCCCAGCATTTT. This chain connects TRBV4-1 to TRBJ1-5; 8 bases align to TRBD1. The CDR3 consists of 18 residues. V shed 0 bases and J 2 bases; nucleotides not matched to a gene: 9. CDR1 MGHRA and CDR2 YSYEKL come from the germline V gene.

The chain combines TRBV6-5 with TRBJ1-3; the D is unclear. V dropped 5 bases and J dropped 0 bases, with 11 bases sitting between them. The CDR3 consists of 15 residues. CDR1 is MNHEY and CDR2 is SVGAGI in the germline V gene. The CDR3 DNA reads TGTGCCAGCAGTCTCAGTGGCCGCTCTGGAAACACCATATATTTT. Residues: CASSLSGRSGNTIYF.

This clone has only a few counts. The gene calls are TRBV13 and TRBJ1-2; TRBD1 matches 9 bases. V dropped 4 bases and J dropped 4; count of bases not matched to a gene: 10. CDR3 length: 16 amino acids. Germline CDR1 is PRHDT and CDR2 is FYEKMQ (reference sequence). This chain's CDR3 is CASSSPQGQGGYGYTF. The CDR3 DNA reads TGTGCCAGCAGCTCCCCCCAGGGACAGGGCGGCTATGGCTACACCTTC.

CDR3 in amino acids: CASSLGGTAANEKLFF. The CDR3 nucleotides read TGCGCCAGCAGCTTGGGTGGGACAGCCGCCAATGAAAAACTGTTTTTT. V usage is TRBV5-1 and J usage is TRBJ1-4; 7 bases agree with TRBD1. V lost 0 bases to trimming and J lost 5 bases; unmatched junction nucleotides: 7. Germline lookup yields CDR1 SGHRS and CDR2 YFSETQ. CDR3 size: 16 residues.

This clone is a singleton in its sample. The genes are TRBV11-2 and TRBJ2-1, with D tentatively TRBD1 (6 bases). CDR1 and CDR2 from the germline V gene are SGHAT and FQNNGV. V was pared by 3 bases and J by 2 bases, with 8 bases between. The CDR3 runs 14 residues. The CDR3: CASSFQGTYNEQFF. The DNA of the CDR3 is TGTGCCAGCAGCTTTCAGGGGACCTACAATGAGCAGTTCTTC.

The genes are TRBV27 and TRBJ1-2; 8 nucleotides agree with TRBD1. CDR1 is MNHEY and CDR2 is SMNVEV in the germline V gene (reference sequence). The CDR3 runs 13 residues. V was clipped by 5 bases and J by 6 bases; unmatched bases: 5. In nucleotides, the CDR3 is TGTGCCAGCAGTCGACAGGGGTATAATGGCTACACCTTC. It is translated as CASSRQGYNGYTF.

This chain links TRBV10-3 with TRBJ2-7; D is possibly TRBD1 (5 bases). This CDR3 is 14 amino acids long. V was pared by 4 bases and J by 5 bases, with 15 bases between. Germline V gene sequence: CDR1 ENHRY, CDR2 SYGVKD. The CDR3 reads CAISGSVQGNEQYF. CDR3 sequence (DNA): TGTGCCATCAGTGGGTCCGTCCAGGGAAACGAGCAGTACTTC.

The rearrangement links TRBV27 to TRBJ2-7, with 10 bases identical to TRBD2. CDR1 MNHEY and CDR2 SMNVEV come from the germline V gene (reference sequence). With V trimmed by 3 bases and J by 4 bases, 3 bases remained unmatched. This CDR3 is built from 14 residues. The CDR3 protein is CASSFLAGGYEQYF. The CDR3 nucleotides are TGTGCCAGCAGTTTCTTAGCGGGAGGTTACGAGCAGTACTTC.

This clone was seen a few times. This sequence joins TRBV11-2 and TRBJ2-7; 8 bases are shared with TRBD2. This CDR3 contains 15 residues. Germline V gene lookup returns CDR1 SGHAT and CDR2 FQNNGV. V dropped 0 bases and J dropped 10; count of bases not matched to a gene: 11. In nucleotides, the CDR3 is TGTGCCAGCAGCTTAGAGCCCCACCCGACTAGCGCTCAGTACTTC. Encoded protein: CASSLEPHPTSAQYF.

This chain links TRBV25-1 with TRBJ2-7, with TRBD1 matching 7 bases. The V gene's germline CDR1 is MGHDK and CDR2 SYGVNS. The J segment lost 0 bases and the V segment lost 4 bases, leaving 12 bases of the junction unmatched. The CDR3 extends over 17 amino acids. The CDR3 loop is CASSARLGTVSSYEQYF. Written as DNA, the CDR3 is TGTGCCAGCAGTGCCCGGTTGGGGACAGTAAGCTCCTACGAGCAGTACTTC.

J is TRBJ2-5 and V is TRBV4-2; 7 bases agree with TRBD1. This CDR3 spans 16 amino acids. The trim removed 3 bases at V and 4 bases at J, leaving 11 bases unmatched. Germline V gene sequence: CDR1 LGHNA, CDR2 YNFKEQ. This CDR3 is CASSHPGQRTLETQYF. The CDR3 region has the DNA TGTGCCAGCAGCCATCCGGGACAGAGAACCCTAGAGACCCAGTACTTC.

In its sample, this clone was seen a few times. V usage is TRBV7-2 and J usage is TRBJ1-4; D might be TRBD1 (6 bases). This CDR3 contains 14 residues. V was trimmed by 5 bases and J by 0 bases, leaving 7 bases between them. The germline V gene encodes CDR1 SGHTA and CDR2 FQGNSA. Written as DNA, the CDR3 is TGTGCCAGCAGCCGGACAGCAACTAATGAAAAACTGTTTTTT. Translated: CASSRTATNEKLFF.

The chain recombines TRBV7-6 with TRBJ2-7; tentatively, D is TRBD2 (6 bases). V was trimmed by 5 bases and J by 0 bases, leaving 14 bases between them. The CDR3 loop spans 15 amino acids. Germline CDR1 reads SGHVS; CDR2 reads FNYEAQ. The CDR3 nucleotides read TGTGCCAGCAGCGCTCTAGCGAACCCCTCCTACGAGCAGTACTTC. It encodes CASSALANPSYEQYF.

The V gene is TRBV28, the J gene TRBJ2-7; unclear D gene. The CDR3 sequence is 12 residues long. Trimming left V 6 bases short and J 7 bases short, with 13 bases between. Germline-derived CDR1 and CDR2 are MDHEN and SYDVKM. CDR3 sequence (DNA): TGTGCCAGCAGAACAGCAGAACCAGAGCAGTACTTC. Translating it yields CASRTAEPEQYF.

This chain connects TRBV5-4 to TRBJ2-3; D remains ambiguous. Deletions cut 6 bases from V and 4 bases from J, with 18 bases between. The CDR3 runs 15 residues. The germline V gene has CDR1 SGHNT and CDR2 YYREEE (reference sequence). The CDR3 DNA is TGTGCCAGCACCCAAGATCTAGTCTCCTCAGATACGCAGTATTTT. Protein product: CASTQDLVSSDTQYF.

With respect to this clone: Mismatch with germline at one junction end may stem from a read error. The J gene is TRBJ1-4, the V gene TRBV12-3 or TRBV12-4, with no clear D. The CDR3 totals 12 residues. CDR3 region: CASSLGGQKLFF. The DNA of the CDR3 is TGTGCCAGCAGTTTGGGAGGGCAAAAGCTGTTTTTT.

The chain has TRBV3-1 (or the pseudogene TRBV3-2) and TRBJ1-6, with a weak D call TRBD1 (6 bases). Trimming removed 1 base at V and 11 bases at J, with 9 bases between. Germline CDR1 LGHDT, CDR2 YNNKEL (reference sequence). CDR3 size: 13 residues. CDR3 sequence reads: CASSQAAGAPLHF. In DNA form, the CDR3 reads TGTGCCAGCAGCCAAGCCGCAGGGGCACCCCTCCACTTT.

The chain recombines TRBV5-1 with TRBJ2-3; no clear D. The germline gives CDR1 SGHRS, CDR2 YFSETQ. This CDR3 has 13 residues. Trimming left V 6 bases short and J 2 bases short, with 10 bases between. Here the CDR3 DNA reads TGCGCCAGCACCCAGGATAACACAGATACGCAGTATTTT. It yields the protein CASTQDNTDTQYF.

CDR3 protein: CASSSSQETQYF. DNA of the CDR3: TGTGCCAGCAGCTCGTCCCAAGAGACCCAGTACTTC. The V call is TRBV5-4, the J call TRBJ2-5; D remains ambiguous. This CDR3 has 12 residues. V was pared by 3 bases and J by 1 base, with 4 bases between. Germline V gene data show CDR1 as SGHNT and CDR2 as YYREEE (reference sequence).